The 13 T cell receptor beta chains below were found in one sample sequenced in a study of blood T cells in healthy people across ages (dated by TCRdb to the mid-2010s). The protocol used for the library was 5' RACE. Sequencing took place on an Illumina HiSeq 2500. A second PCR of roughly 7 to 11 cycles was performed with a sample-barcoded 5' primer and a J-beta primer mix. The raw public reads went through TCRdb reprocessing: fastp at Q25, MiXCR clone calling, in-frame beta chains kept. Each record represents a unique CDR3 protein, reported with the most common genes and DNA among its rows. Within this sample are over 1,300,000 distinct CDR3 sequences, with approximately 59% of them counted one time only. Jointly, the top ten make up 6.7% of the sample. The sample was blood. The receptors come from a man aged 18-30 years in good health.

This sequence joins TRBV29-1 and TRBJ2-5; 16 bases match TRBD2. Looked up from germline, CDR1 is SQVTM and CDR2 is ANQGSEA. The CDR3 length is 20 residues. J lost 2 bases, V lost 0 bases, and 12 bases had no gene match. The CDR3 sequence: CSVEDWVEGLAGGVQETQYF. In DNA, the CDR3 is TGCAGCGTTGAAGATTGGGTCGAGGGACTAGCGGGAGGGGTACAAGAGACCCAGTACTTC.

The chain is built from TRBV6-2 or TRBV6-3 and TRBJ1-1; 8 bases map to TRBD1. The CDR3 loop spans 16 amino acids. Trimming took 2 bases from V and 5 from J; bases not matched to a gene: 10. Germline values: CDR1 MNHEY, CDR2 SVGEGT. The CDR3 DNA reads as TGTGCCAGCAGTTACCCAATTCCGGGACAGGAGACTGAAGCTTTCTTT. Amino acids: CASSYPIPGQETEAFF.

J is TRBJ2-2 and V is TRBV24-1, with a weak D call TRBD2 (6 bases). Trimming left V 4 bases short and J 4 bases short, with 15 bases between. CDR3 length: 16 amino acids. The germline V gene has CDR1 KGHDR and CDR2 SFDVKD. CDR3 coding DNA: TGTGCCACCAGTGACCGGGGACTCCCATCCACCGGGGAGCTGTTTTTT. It yields the protein CATSDRGLPSTGELFF.

Note on this clonotype: At one end the junction does not follow the germline gene, possibly because of a read error. V usage is TRBV28 and J usage is TRBJ2-7; the D gene is possibly TRBD1 (6 bases). This CDR3 has 14 residues. Per the germline V gene, CDR1 is MDHEN and CDR2 is SYDVKM. CDR3 protein: CASSLWKGQYEQYF. The DNA of the CDR3 is TGTGCCAGTAGTTTATGGAAGGGACAATACGAGCAGTACTTC.

This clonotype was detected only a few times. The rearrangement uses TRBV7-9 and TRBJ2-3; 9 positions agree with TRBD2. The CDR3 is made up of 15 amino acids. Losses at the gene ends were 5 bases for V and 11 bases for J; bases not matched to a gene: 14. Per germline, CDR1 SEHNR and CDR2 FQNEAQ (reference sequence). CDR3 protein: CASSPVAGAHCGQYF. Written as DNA, the CDR3 is TGTGCCAGCAGCCCTGTAGCGGGGGCCCACTGTGGGCAGTATTTT.

V gene TRBV7-8 combines with J gene TRBJ2-7; D gene ambiguous. The V and J ends lost 1 base and 3 bases respectively, with 13 bases between them. The CDR3 length is 15 residues. Germline lookup yields CDR1 SGHVS and CDR2 FQNEAQ. CDR3 sequence: CASSLGQSFFYEQYF. In DNA form, the CDR3 reads TGTGCCAGCAGCTTAGGGCAGAGTTTCTTCTACGAGCAGTACTTC.

The rearrangement joins TRBV6-6 to TRBJ1-1, with unresolved D. The germline CDR1 and CDR2 sequences are MNHNY and SVGAGI (reference sequence). The V end lost 0 bases, the J end lost 8 bases, and 13 bases lay between the germline ends. CDR3 length: 14 residues. DNA for the CDR3: TGTGCCAGCAGTTACTCGTCAGTTGGTGGCGAAGCTTTCTTT. Protein sequence: CASSYSSVGGEAFF.

As for this clonotype: One end of the junction varies from germline; a read error may be responsible. This sequence joins TRBV4-3 and TRBJ1-4; D might be TRBD1 (6 bases). CDR1 is LGHNA and CDR2 is YSLEER in the germline V gene. The CDR3 spans 17 residues. Written as DNA, the CDR3 is TGCGCCAGCAGTCAAGACTCCGGGGGCTTTCAGTCTGGAAAACTGTTTTTT. Translated, it gives CASSQDSGGFQSGKLFF.

A few counts support this clonotype. The chain recombines TRBV2 with TRBJ2-7; D uncertain. V was cut by 7 bases and J by 4 bases, with 11 bases left in between. The germline CDR1 and CDR2 sequences are SNHLY and FYNNEI. This CDR3 is built from 12 residues. Here the CDR3 reads CASIRVPYEQYF. CDR3 nucleotides: TGTGCCAGCATCCGGGTGCCATACGAGCAGTACTTC.

The chain uses TRBV21-1 and TRBJ2-7. TRBV21-1 is assigned pseudogene status. This CDR3 region has 14 residues. The CDR3 coding sequence is TGTGCCAGCAGCTCTAGACCGAAGTCCTACGAGCAGTACTTC. The encoded protein is CASSSRPKSYEQYF.

The V and J genes are TRBV20-1 and TRBJ2-7, with 8 nucleotides matching TRBD1. CDR1 DFQATT and CDR2 SNEGSKA come from the germline V gene (reference sequence). This CDR3 spans 14 amino acids. Unmatched junction bases numbered 11, after V lost 6 bases and J lost 4 bases. The CDR3 here is CSAPARDRYYEQYF. The CDR3 DNA is TGCAGTGCCCCCGCCCGGGACAGGTATTACGAGCAGTACTTC.

The V and J genes are TRBV7-8 and TRBJ2-7; 8 nucleotides match TRBD2. In germline, CDR1 is SGHVS, CDR2 FQNEAQ. The V gene end was trimmed by 1 base and the J gene end by 0 bases; junction bases not matched to a gene: 2. The CDR3 extends over 15 amino acids. Here the CDR3 reads CASSLVSGSSYEQYF. The CDR3 DNA sequence: TGTGCCAGCAGCTTAGTGAGCGGGAGCTCCTACGAGCAGTACTTC.

V usage is TRBV6-2 or TRBV6-3 and J usage is TRBJ2-4, with 7 bases fitting TRBD2. The J call is doubtful: the DNA matches TRBJ2-7 better. Germline CDR1 MNHEY, CDR2 SVGEGT. The CDR3 extends over 15 amino acids. CDR3 bases: TGTGCCAGCAGTTTTTATGCGGGAGTTAAGAACGAGCAGTACTTC. This encodes CASSFYAGVKNEQYF.